This entry is about one T cell receptor beta chain. This sample stems from a study of shared clonotypes between healthy human individuals. The V end lost 5 bases, the J end lost 0 bases, and 8 bases lay between the germline ends. The germline V gene encodes CDR1 SGHAT and CDR2 FQNNGV. This CDR3 spans 13 amino acids. The method was immunoSEQ multiplex PCR; TCRdb's version includes in-frame clones alone and lacks a portion of them. The table records some 980,000 clones, around 80% of them present only once. The source of this sequence is a man in his late teens or twenties in good health. The source material was memory CD4+ T cells sorted from blood. Subset denoted: CD45RA-negative fraction. The J gene is TRBJ2-7, the V gene TRBV11-2; D is possibly TRBD2 (5 bases). CDR3 DNA sequence: TGTGCCAGCAGCCGGGGTCCCTCCTACGAGCAGTACTTC. Protein sequence: CASSRGPSYEQYF. The full variable domain, rest sourced from reference TRBV11-2 and TRBJ2-7, is EAGVAQSPRYKIIEKRQSVAFWCNPISGHATLYWYQQILGQGPKLLIQFQNNGVVDDSQLPKDRFSAERLKGVDSTLKIQPAKLEDSAVYLCASSRGPSYEQYFGPGTRLTVT.